This note documents a single T cell receptor (beta chain) sequence. One junction end does not reproduce the germline sequence, and a read error may be involved. Per the original methods: The assay estimated nucleated cells by amplifying reference gene primers. The protocol was immunoSEQ multiplex PCR, while the TCRdb copy is restricted to in-frame clones and leaves out a portion. For V, J and clone size, that table is used; D and trimming come from the DNA. Here the sample spans some 76,000 clones, more than 70% being singletons. These data belong to a study of blood T cell repertoires in COVID-19. For the study at large: COVID-19 samples, acute and convalescent, were from the United States, Italy and Spain. Sample material is recorded as cDNA or gDNA derived from T cells, B-cell-depleted T cells, or PBMCs.

During active infection, Seattle patients enrolled and were then monitored through disease. CDR1 and CDR2 (germline): MNHEY, SVGAGI. CDR3 size: 15 residues. This chain joins TRBV6-5 and TRBJ2-5; TRBD1 might be the D (5 bases). The source of this sequence is a man aged 50 to 59 with COVID-19, enrolled during active disease. The specimen was peripheral blood. CDR3 loop: CASSYGRQPQQTQYF. The CDR3 DNA follows: TGTGCCAGCAGTTACGGGCGACAGCCCCAACAGACCCAGTACTTC.